This TCR beta chain was documented in a study of identical twins (dated by TCRdb to about 2016). In the study overall: To test whether fetal clonotypes persist, the study used deep sequencing on TCR alpha and beta repertoires from monozygotic twins, unrelated adults of various ages, and cord blood. To rule out contamination, replicate twin experiments were performed at different times with different library preparation protocols. The paper's findings and limits, for the study overall: Excess twin sharing in beta out-of-frame sequences was weaker because fewer shared sequences lowered the signal-to-noise ratio. Because the same donors could not be followed over many years, conclusions were based on cross-sectional statistical analysis. Abundant cord blood beta clonotypes carried fewer insertions; young adult naive repertoires showed a weaker similar trend, while memory repertoires showed none. Invariant T cells such as MAIT and iNKT could partly confound zero-insertion analyses, although diverse VJ usage argued against such confounding for most clonotypes. Compared with coincidental sharing between unrelated individuals, an excess of low generation-probability sequences was observed among out-of-frame TCR alpha sequences shared between twins. Recombination models systematically underestimated out-of-frame TCR alpha sharing in monozygotic twins but agreed with sharing between unrelated individuals.

The protocol used for the library was 5' RACE. The sequencing machine was an Illumina HiSeq 2000. A universal primer binding site was added through template switching, and the final cDNA carried a unique molecular identifier so that TCR cDNA molecules could be counted accurately. Specific primers in the conserved constant-segment region were used to synthesize first-strand cDNA for the TCR alpha and beta chains. Each cDNA library was double barcoded, with a SMART-Mk sample barcode plus Illumina barcodes, to control for contamination. Two successive PCR steps introduced TruSeq adapter sequences along with Illumina sample barcodes. Sequencing of the TCR alpha and beta cDNA libraries was done on the Illumina HiSeq platform using custom primers. The published analysis was carried out like this. MiGEC processed the raw reads to extract unique molecular identifiers, while MiXCR was used to determine the CDR3 positions. Recombination models were inferred per individual with the repgenHMM and IGoR tools using an EM algorithm. The analysis of shared clonotypes was done with the tcR package in R, with sharing normalized by the product of cloneset sizes. To study raw recombination without the effects of thymic and clonal selection, out-of-frame nonproductive sequences were analyzed. TCRdb ran its own pipeline on the public reads, namely fastp trimming at Q25 and MiXCR clone calling, and kept in-frame beta chains. Records with the same CDR3 protein are collapsed into one entry carrying the most frequent genes and DNA. TCRdb assigned the V and J calls; the authors' analysis was not used. This sample gives 700,000 to 950,000 distinct CDR3 sequences in total; over 9% of them show up just once. The ten largest clonotypes hold about 1.5% of the sample.

This clonotype was picked up one time. Its binding antigen is unknown. The sample holds no much larger clone one base away, and base qualities are not on file. A single read constitutes weak evidence. The germline V gene yields SNHLY for CDR1 and FYNNEI for CDR2. CDR3 length: 16 amino acids, cysteine to phenylalanine. Left in the record is the CDR3 DNA by itself, 48 bases read in frame from the first base. Clipping removes 3 bases from V and 2 bases from J, with 5 as the unmatched junction base count. Every donor in the study was a healthy Caucasian. Three pairs of female monozygotic twins, all aged about 18 to 30 years, were included in the twin cohort. RNA for TCR libraries was isolated from peripheral blood mononuclear cells. These data also formed part of another study, on yellow fever vaccine responses in identical twins. From the second report: The authors reported that the T cell response to vaccination in identical twins appeared partly convergent and partly personalized. In identical twins, the study followed T cell clones that responded to the vaccine with precision.

Specimen: PBMCs. The sequence is built from TRBV2 and TRBJ2-1, with 9 bases matching TRBD2. The TCR comes from a woman aged 18-35 years in good health. The CDR3 region has the sequence CASSEGSGGPYNEQFF. The sequenced DNA: TGTGCCAGCAGTGAGGGTAGCGGGGGACCCTACAATGAGCAGTTCTTC.